This TCR beta chain was documented in a study of blood T cell repertoires in COVID-19. Whole-study context: From the United States, Italy and Spain came samples of acute and convalescent COVID-19. T cells, B-cell-depleted T cells, or PBMCs supplied cDNA or gDNA.

CDR1 GTSNPN and CDR2 SVGIG come from the germline V gene (reference sequence). The CDR3 loop spans 13 amino acids. Trimming removed 6 bases from V and 10 bases from J; junction bases left unmatched: 6. Original processing methods: For nucleated cells, counts were estimated from reference gene primer amplification. Generated by immunoSEQ multiplex PCR, the TCRdb table keeps only in-frame clones and is missing some. The V and J calls and the clone size are those of that table, but D and trimming were determined from the DNA. Here the sample spans some 41,000 clones, about 90% being singletons. The sequence came from a woman older than 75 with active COVID-19. Sequences were obtained from peripheral blood. V is TRBV30 and J is TRBJ1-6; 10 bases match TRBD1. The CDR3 nucleotides are TGTGCCTGCCGGGACAGGGGTTCATCACCCCTCCACTTT. Translating it yields CACRDRGSSPLHF.